This T cell receptor (beta chain) was observed in a study of blood T cell repertoires in COVID-19 (dated by TCRdb to 2019 to 2021). Background for the entire study: Samples from collaborators originated in the United States, Italy and Spain and spanned both the acute and convalescent phases of COVID-19. A freely available public database, intended as a resource for researchers studying the immune response to SARS-CoV-2, is where the repertoires were released. Where HLA class I and class II types were available, the types were taken from metadata supplied by the sample provider, not from assay-based typing. Sample metadata almost always included a de-identified subject ID, COVID-19 status, age in years and sex. Deeply sampled blood TCRbeta repertoires from subjects exposed to, actively infected with, or recovered from COVID-19 were included in the dataset. The prospective study material was composed of cDNA or gDNA derived from T cells, B-cell-depleted T cells, or PBMCs. The samples were drawn from the first 160 participants of the ongoing ImmuneRACE study and from 1,254 subjects provided by 6 global collaborators.

From cysteine to phenylalanine, the CDR3 is 20 amino acids long. CDR3 DNA is the only sequence kept; it has 60 bases, read in frame from the first base. CDR1 and CDR2 (WNHNN, SYGVQD) derive from the germline V gene (reference sequence). Cut back by 6 bases and 4 bases, the V and J ends lie 31 bases apart. The immunoSEQ Assay, a bias-controlled multiplex PCR, was used to amplify TCRbeta CDR3 regions from genomic DNA. The source study handled its data this way. Within the assay, amplification of reference gene primers was used to estimate how many nucleated cells each sample contained. To quantify the absolute abundance of each unique TCRbeta CDR3 rearrangement, sequence reads were collapsed and filtered. For each sample, productive Simpson clonality was calculated as the square root of Simpson's diversity index across productive rearrangements. TCRdb retrieved this table from immuneACCESS and kept in-frame rearrangements only. Not all clones are present; in checked studies, unresolved V genes account for under half, and no reason is known for the remainder. The DNA gave D and trimming, while V, J and clone size come from that table. This sample lists 360,000 or so clones; 85% to 90% were detected once. The top ten constitute 5% to 8.5% of the sample.

As to this clone: Its binding antigen is unknown. Base-call qualities are not available, and no considerably larger clone is one nucleotide away.

Collaborating institutions collected whole blood in K2EDTA tubes following their own protocols. Collaborator samples were shipped for TCRbeta analysis as frozen whole blood, isolated PBMCs, or DNA extracted from either sample type. What the authors observed across the whole study: The quantity of clinical and demographic metadata differed by source and by participant and was supplied without curation.

The rearranged chain carries TRBV10-1 and TRBJ2-1; TRBD1 might be the D gene, on 6 matching bases. Sequenced input: peripheral blood. The receptor comes from a man aged 18-30 years with active or convalescent COVID-19. The CDR3 here reads CASSPTFMGHPRKAYNEQFF. Here is the DNA: TGCGCCAGCAGCCCCACCTTCATGGGACATCCAAGGAAGGCTTACAATGAGCAGTTCTTC.